Each of the 2 T cell receptor beta chains below was sequenced from the same sample in a study of vaccination effects on CD4 cells after COVID-19. Before any sequencing was done, the ViraFEST assay used viral peptide pools to expand antigen-specific CD4+ T cells. After roughly 11 days in culture, the CD4+ T cells were isolated. No antigen has been assigned to these receptors. Assay: immunoSEQ multiplex PCR; the TCRdb copy retains only in-frame clones and omits some. The table shows 11,000 to 15,000 clones, with around 80% occurring only once. The sequences come from CD4+ T cells from PBMCs cultured with HCoV-229E spike peptides, collected before COVID-19 vaccination. Receptors originate from a human donor who received a COVID-19 vaccine.

The CDR3 coding sequence is TGCGCCAGCAGTCCCCCGGACAGGGGCCGCTCCTACGAGCAGTACTTC. It encodes CASSPPDRGRSYEQYF. The gene calls are TRBV10-1 and TRBJ2-7; 9 bases fit TRBD1. V lost 5 bases to trimming and J lost 0 bases; unmatched junction nucleotides: 8. The germline CDR1 and CDR2 sequences are WNHNN and SYGVQD (reference sequence). CDR3 size: 16 residues.

This clone showed up just a few times. The chain employs TRBV7-6 and TRBJ2-1, with D possibly matching TRBD2 (5 bases). V lost 2 bases to trimming and J lost 6 bases, with 14 bases between them. Germline V gene lookup returns CDR1 SGHVS and CDR2 FNYEAQ. The CDR3 length is 15 residues. This chain's CDR3 is CASSLSIRGPNEQFF. Written as DNA, the CDR3 is TGTGCCAGCAGCTTAAGTATTCGCGGGCCCAATGAGCAGTTCTTC. Combining the CDR3 with reference TRBV7-6 and TRBJ2-1 gives the whole variable domain GAGVSQSPRYKVTKRGQDVALRCDPISGHVSLYWYRQALGQGPEFLTYFNYEAQQDKSGLPNDRFSAERPEGSISTLTIQRTEQRDSAMYRCASSLSIRGPNEQFFGPGTRLTVL.